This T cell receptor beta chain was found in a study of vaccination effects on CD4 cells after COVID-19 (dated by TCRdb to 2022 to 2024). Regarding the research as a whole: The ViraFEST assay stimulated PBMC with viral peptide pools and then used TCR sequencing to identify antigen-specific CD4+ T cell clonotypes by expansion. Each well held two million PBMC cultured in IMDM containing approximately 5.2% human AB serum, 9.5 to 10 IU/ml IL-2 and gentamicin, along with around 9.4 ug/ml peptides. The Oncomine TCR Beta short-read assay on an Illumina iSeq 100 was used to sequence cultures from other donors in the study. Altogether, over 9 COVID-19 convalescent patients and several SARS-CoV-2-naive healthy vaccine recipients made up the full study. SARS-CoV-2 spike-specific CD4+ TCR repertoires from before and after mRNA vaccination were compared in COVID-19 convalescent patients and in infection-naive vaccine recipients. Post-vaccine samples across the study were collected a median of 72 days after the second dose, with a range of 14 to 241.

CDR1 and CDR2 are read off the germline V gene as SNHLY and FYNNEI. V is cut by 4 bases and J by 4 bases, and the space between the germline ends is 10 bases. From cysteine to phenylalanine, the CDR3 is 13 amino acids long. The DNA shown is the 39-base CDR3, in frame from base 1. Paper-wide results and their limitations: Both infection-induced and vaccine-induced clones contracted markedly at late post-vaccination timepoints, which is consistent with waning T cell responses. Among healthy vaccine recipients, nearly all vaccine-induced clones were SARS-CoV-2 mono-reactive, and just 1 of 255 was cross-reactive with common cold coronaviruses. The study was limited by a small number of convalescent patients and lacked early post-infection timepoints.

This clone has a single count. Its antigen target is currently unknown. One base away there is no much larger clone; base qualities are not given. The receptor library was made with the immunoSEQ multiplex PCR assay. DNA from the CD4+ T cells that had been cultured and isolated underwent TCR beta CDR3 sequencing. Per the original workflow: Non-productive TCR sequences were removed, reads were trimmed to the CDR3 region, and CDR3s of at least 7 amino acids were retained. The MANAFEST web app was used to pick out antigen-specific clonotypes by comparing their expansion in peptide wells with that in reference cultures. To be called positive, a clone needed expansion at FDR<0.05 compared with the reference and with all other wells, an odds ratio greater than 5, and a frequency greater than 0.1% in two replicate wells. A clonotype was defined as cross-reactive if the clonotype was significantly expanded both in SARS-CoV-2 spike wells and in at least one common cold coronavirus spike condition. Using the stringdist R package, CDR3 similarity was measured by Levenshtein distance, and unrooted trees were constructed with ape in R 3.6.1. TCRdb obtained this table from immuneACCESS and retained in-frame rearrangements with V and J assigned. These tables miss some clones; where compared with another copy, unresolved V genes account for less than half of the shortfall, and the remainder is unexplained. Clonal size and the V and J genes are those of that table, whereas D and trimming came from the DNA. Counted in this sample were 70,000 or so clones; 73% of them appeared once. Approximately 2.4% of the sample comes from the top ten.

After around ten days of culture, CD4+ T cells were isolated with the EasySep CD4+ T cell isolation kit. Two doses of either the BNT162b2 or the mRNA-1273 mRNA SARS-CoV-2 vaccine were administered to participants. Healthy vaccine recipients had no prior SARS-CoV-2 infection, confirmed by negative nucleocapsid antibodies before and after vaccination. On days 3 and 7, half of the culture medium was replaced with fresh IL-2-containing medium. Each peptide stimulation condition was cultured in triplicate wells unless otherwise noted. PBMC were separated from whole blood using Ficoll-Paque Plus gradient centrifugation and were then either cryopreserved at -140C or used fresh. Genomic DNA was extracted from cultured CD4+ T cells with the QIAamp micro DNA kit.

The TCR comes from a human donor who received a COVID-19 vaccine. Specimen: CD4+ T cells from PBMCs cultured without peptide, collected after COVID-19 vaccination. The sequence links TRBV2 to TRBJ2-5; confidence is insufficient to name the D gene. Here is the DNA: TGTGCCAGCAGTGTCGTGACCTCAGAGACCCAGTACTTC. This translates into CASSVVTSETQYF. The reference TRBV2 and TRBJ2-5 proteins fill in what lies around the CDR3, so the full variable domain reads EPEVTQTPSHQVTQMGQEVILRCVPISNHLYFYWYRQILGQKVEFLVSFYNNEISEKSEIFDDQFSVERPDGSNFTLKIRSTKLEDSAMYFCASSVVTSETQYFGPGTRLLVL.